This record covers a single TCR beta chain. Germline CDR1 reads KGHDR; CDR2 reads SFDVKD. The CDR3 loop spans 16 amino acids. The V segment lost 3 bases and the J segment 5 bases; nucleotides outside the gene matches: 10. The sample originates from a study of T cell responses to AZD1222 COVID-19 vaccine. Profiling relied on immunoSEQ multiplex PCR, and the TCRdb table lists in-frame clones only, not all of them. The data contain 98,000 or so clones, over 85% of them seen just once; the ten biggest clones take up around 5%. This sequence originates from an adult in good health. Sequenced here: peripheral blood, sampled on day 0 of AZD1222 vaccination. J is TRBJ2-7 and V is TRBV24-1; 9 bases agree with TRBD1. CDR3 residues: CATSDPRGQGRNEQYF. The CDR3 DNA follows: TGTGCCACCAGTGATCCAAGAGGACAGGGGAGGAACGAGCAGTACTTC.